Listed below are T cell receptor beta chains from one sample, sequenced in a study of cytomegalovirus exposure and HLA in healthy donors. TCRdb keeps only in-frame clones here, not all; method: immunoSEQ multiplex PCR. The sample shows about 190,000 clones, about 85% of them seen only once. Sequencing used PBMCs. The receptors shown here come from a man aged 50 to 60 in good health and CMV-seronegative. Each CDR3 is given with its conserved first and last residue. D genes are given only for firm matches. Clone size is given for some rows only: seen once, a few or many times, or a class if the clone is expanded.

TRBV7-2	NA	TRBJ2-7	NA	CASSFEGSEQYF	TGTGCCAGCAGTTTCGAAGGGAGCGAGCAGTACTTC
TRBV6-5	TRBD1	TRBJ2-1	NA	CASSQGQGKFF	TGTGCCAGCAGTCAAGGACAGGGGAAGTTCTTC
TRBV5-1	NA	TRBJ2-3	NA	CASSLAQGTDTQYF	TGCGCCAGCAGCTTGGCCCAGGGAACAGATACGCAGTATTTT
TRBV2	TRBD2	TRBJ2-1	NA	CASSDPSGGANEQFF	TGTGCCAGCAGTGATCCTAGCGGGGGGGCGAATGAGCAGTTCTTC
TRBV4-3	TRBD2	TRBJ2-1	NA	CASSQELSISGGSEQFF	TGCGCCAGCAGCCAAGAACTCTCGATTAGCGGGGGGTCTGAGCAGTTCTTC
TRBV10-3	NA	TRBJ2-7	NA	CAIKNQAGTLGEQYF	TGTGCCATCAAAAATCAGGCAGGGACTCTAGGTGAGCAGTACTTC
TRBV11-1	NA	TRBJ2-7	NA	CASSLRQAIPQQYF	TGTGCCAGCAGCTTACGACAGGCCATTCCCCAGCAGTACTTC
TRBV28	NA	TRBJ2-7	NA	CASSQLARWEQYF	TGTGCCAGCAGCCAGTTAGCGAGGTGGGAGCAGTACTTC
TRBV2	TRBD1	TRBJ1-6	NA	CASSETGGRSPLHF	TGTGCCAGCAGTGAAACAGGGGGCCGATCACCCCTCCACTTT
TRBV7-2	NA	TRBJ1-4	NA	CASSQFNEKLFF	TGTGCCAGCAGCCAATTTAATGAAAAACTGTTTTTT
TRBV11-2	NA	TRBJ1-3	NA	CASSLVQGQKENTIYF	TGTGCCAGCAGCTTAGTTCAGGGGCAGAAAGAAAACACCATATATTTT
TRBV27	NA	TRBJ1-6	NA	CASGLLTALSSYNSPLHF	TGTGCCAGCGGTTTACTGACAGCCCTGAGCTCCTATAATTCACCCCTCCACTTT
TRBV27	NA	TRBJ2-7	NA	CASSVNYEQYF	TGTGCCAGCAGTGTCAACTACGAGCAGTACTTC
TRBV7-9	NA	TRBJ1-5	NA	CASSPGDGGNQPQHF	TGTGCCAGCAGCCCGGGAGACGGAGGCAATCAGCCCCAGCATTTT
TRBV4-3	NA	TRBJ2-5	NA	CASRFQGETQYF	TGCGCCAGCCGCTTTCAGGGGGAGACCCAGTACTTC
TRBV30	TRBD1	TRBJ1-6	NA	CAWSYRGYPYNSPLHF	TGTGCCTGGAGTTACAGGGGATACCCTTATAATTCGCCCCTCCACTTT
TRBV27	NA	TRBJ1-2	NA	CASSQDRNYGYTF	TGTGCCAGCAGTCAAGACAGGAACTATGGCTACACCTTC
TRBV5-8	NA	TRBJ2-6	NA	CASSPFGSGANVLTF	TGTGCCAGCAGCCCTTTCGGGTCTGGGGCCAACGTCCTGACTTTC
TRBV5-6	NA	TRBJ2-5	NA	CASRGGQAQETQYF	TGTGCCAGCAGGGGAGGACAAGCTCAAGAGACCCAGTACTTC
TRBV4-3	TRBD1	TRBJ1-4	NA	CASSLGQVVSEKLFF	TGCGCCAGCAGCCTCGGACAGGTCGTGTCTGAAAAACTGTTTTTT
TRBV5-1	TRBD1	TRBJ2-3	NA	CASSQSGTGLDTQYF	TGCGCCAGCAGTCAATCCGGGACAGGGTTGGATACGCAGTATTTT
TRBV5-1	TRBD1	TRBJ1-6	NA	CASSLNPGQPNSPLHF	TGCGCCAGCAGCTTGAACCCGGGACAGCCAAATTCACCCCTCCACTTT
TRBV5-6	NA	TRBJ2-7	NA	CASSRQTNYEQYF	TGTGCCAGCAGTAGACAGACCAACTACGAGCAGTACTTC
TRBV10-2	TRBD1	TRBJ1-4	NA	CASGDGTVANEKLFF	TGCGCCAGCGGGGACGGGACAGTGGCTAATGAAAAACTGTTTTTT
TRBV5-5	TRBD1	TRBJ1-6	few	CASSLEWTGNSPLHF	TGTGCCAGCAGCTTGGAGTGGACAGGGAATTCACCCCTCCACTTT
TRBV10-3	TRBD1	TRBJ1-1	NA	CAISVQGAAEAFF	TGTGCCATCAGTGTACAGGGGGCCGCTGAAGCTTTCTTT
TRBV6-5	NA	TRBJ1-6	NA	CATSPGLGFPLHF	TGTGCCACCTCCCCGGGACTGGGTTTCCCCCTCCACTTT
TRBV6-1	NA	TRBJ2-4	NA	CASREGTTKNIQYF	TGTGCCAGCAGGGAGGGGACGACCAAAAACATTCAGTACTTC
TRBV6-5	NA	TRBJ2-7	NA	CASTRTGGNYEQYF	TGTGCCAGCACCCGGACCGGAGGGAACTACGAGCAGTACTTC